This entry concerns a single T cell receptor (beta chain). The antigen is not known. From germline, CDR1 is MNHEY and CDR2 SMNVEV (reference sequence). V was trimmed by 5 bases and J by 0 bases, leaving 25 bases between them. The CDR3 loop spans 20 amino acids. Data came from immunoSEQ multiplex PCR; TCRdb stores just in-frame clones and leaves some out. In the table there are 100,000 or so clones, roughly 92% of which are singletons. The data were taken from a study of graft-versus-host responses after intestinal transplantation. Study-level information: Those transplanted obtained multivisceral, liver-intestinal, or isolated intestinal grafts. All recipients got anti-thymocyte globulin induction, then tacrolimus and steroids for roughly three years. Study-wide results and limits: Peak levels of circulating GvH clones tracked with early post-transplant HvG declines. GvH clonotypes were identified within recipient marrow, with a subset emerging first in ileum or blood.

The material was unstimulated CD4+ T cells sorted from spleen or lymph node cells, obtained before intestinal transplant. The chain carries TRBV27 and TRBJ2-2; D might be TRBD1 (6 bases). This clonotype originated in a human donor who received an intestinal transplant. CDR3 sequence reads: CASSTKGDRQLRANTGELFF. CDR3 coding DNA: TGTGCCAGCAGTACTAAGGGGGATCGACAGCTCCGAGCGAACACCGGGGAGCTGTTTTTT.